The 19 T cell receptor beta chains below were found in one sample sequenced in a study of T-cell reconstitution after alpha-beta-depleted transplantation in children. Unique molecular identifiers were incorporated during preparation of the TCRbeta library. TCRdb reprocessed the PCR reads via MiXCR and lists one record per CDR3 protein. The repertoire holds 200,000 or so distinct CDR3 sequences, with around 7% as singletons. The material was PBMCs, obtained before TCRalphabeta/CD19-depleted stem cell transplant. These TCRs come from a boy between 2 and 15 years old with acute lymphoblastic leukemia, due to receive a stem cell transplant.

There are many counts of this clonotype. CDR3 nucleotides: TGTGCCAGCAGCCGGGACTCCACACCAAGCACAGATACGCAGTATTTT. Translating it yields CASSRDSTPSTDTQYF. The genes are TRBV2 and TRBJ2-3, with D tentatively TRBD2 (6 bases). Looked up from germline, CDR1 is SNHLY and CDR2 is FYNNEI. The CDR3 contains 16 residues. Deletions cut 6 bases from V and 0 bases from J, with 16 bases between.

This clonotype was seen ten or more times. This sequence joins TRBV7-9 and TRBJ2-1; D is possibly TRBD1 (5 bases). The CDR3 is 13 residues long. The ends were cut back, 4 bases at V and 8 bases at J, with 12 bases in the middle. In germline, CDR1 is SEHNR, CDR2 FQNEAQ (reference sequence). The DNA of the CDR3 is TGTGCCAGCAGCTCTAGACAGCTATATGAGCAGTTCTTC. This encodes CASSSRQLYEQFF.

J is TRBJ1-5 and V is TRBV7-9; no definite D call. This CDR3 has 15 amino acids. Deletions cut 0 bases from V and 9 bases from J, with 15 bases between. Germline V lookup: CDR1 SEHNR, CDR2 FQNEAQ (reference sequence). The CDR3 is CASSLAEQSLTPQHF. The CDR3 DNA reads TGTGCCAGCAGCTTAGCTGAGCAGAGTTTAACGCCCCAGCATTTT.

This clonotype occurred a few times. The V gene is TRBV7-8, the J gene TRBJ1-2, with D unclear. Germline V gene lookup returns CDR1 SGHVS and CDR2 FQNEAQ. The V end lost 5 bases, the J end lost 3 bases, and 16 bases lay between the germline ends. The CDR3 runs 15 residues. In DNA, the CDR3 is TGTGCCAGCAGCCCCGGCCCCGGCAGACACTATGGCTACACCTTC. Translating it yields CASSPGPGRHYGYTF.

The chain links TRBV11-1 to TRBJ2-3; no clear D. CDR3 length equals 11 residues. Germline assignment: CDR1 SGHAT and CDR2 FQDESV (reference sequence). Trimming took off 7 bases at V and 4 bases at J, with 6 bases between the two ends. The CDR3 DNA reads as TGTGCCAGCACCCTTGCAGATACGCAGTATTTT. Translation gives CASTLADTQYF.

This clonotype was seen many times. The V gene is TRBV12-3 or TRBV12-4, the J gene TRBJ2-7; D may be TRBD1 (5 bases). Trimming pared 0 bases from V and 2 bases from J, leaving 17 bases between. The CDR3 sequence is 17 residues long. The CDR3 nucleotides read TGTGCCAGCAGTTTAGCGCCAGACTCCCTAGGGGCCTACGAGCAGTACTTC. As protein: CASSLAPDSLGAYEQYF.

Ten or more counts support this clonotype. The chain has TRBV12-3 or TRBV12-4 and TRBJ2-7; D not resolved. Trimming took 4 bases from V and 2 from J, leaving 12 bases between them. The CDR3 is 14 residues long. The CDR3 DNA reads as TGTGCCAGCAGTTCCCCCACTACCGCCTACGAGCAGTACTTC. Its protein is CASSSPTTAYEQYF.

This clonotype was recorded at least ten times. V and J are TRBV5-1 and TRBJ2-5; no firm D call. With 0 bases removed from V and 3 bases from J, the gap between germline ends came to 9 bases. The CDR3 has 14 residues. Germline CDR1 SGHRS, CDR2 YFSETQ. The CDR3 coding sequence is TGCGCCAGCAGCTTGGTTTCCGGTAAAGAGACCCAGTACTTC. The encoded protein is CASSLVSGKETQYF.

Only a few counts were recorded for this clonotype. The chain combines TRBV5-1 with TRBJ1-5; possibly TRBD1 for D (5 bases). CDR3 length: 15 amino acids. V was clipped by 1 base and J by 4 bases, with 12 bases between them. Germline CDR1 is SGHRS and CDR2 is YFSETQ. The chain's CDR3 is CASSLYGAKNQPQHF. CDR3 DNA sequence: TGCGCCAGCAGCTTGTATGGGGCAAAAAATCAGCCCCAGCATTTT.

This clonotype was detected many times. CDR3 sequence: CASTSFPGQGAHYEQYF. DNA of the CDR3: TGTGCCAGCACGTCCTTTCCGGGACAGGGGGCCCACTACGAGCAGTACTTC. The V call is TRBV28, the J call TRBJ2-7; 12 bases are a match to TRBD1. The CDR3 contains 17 residues. V shed 7 bases, J shed 3 bases, and the junction held 13 bases outside the gene matches. Per germline, CDR1 MDHEN and CDR2 SYDVKM.

There are many counts of this clonotype. The V and J genes are TRBV28 and TRBJ2-7; TRBD2 agrees at 7 bases. The V and J ends lost 8 bases and 6 bases, in that order; junction bases with no gene match: 16. CDR1 is MDHEN and CDR2 is SYDVKM in the germline V gene. This CDR3 region has 15 residues. CDR3 sequence (DNA): TGTGCCAGCCTACCTCCGGGGGGTAGAAGTGGCGAGCAGTACTTC. Translating it yields CASLPPGGRSGEQYF.

The sample holds a few counts of this clonotype. J is TRBJ1-2 and V is TRBV10-3; the D gene is possibly TRBD1 (6 bases). Germline values: CDR1 ENHRY, CDR2 SYGVKD. V was shortened by 3 bases and J by 1 base, with 9 bases between the two germline ends. The CDR3 spans 14 residues. The DNA of the CDR3 is TGTGCCATCAGTGAAGGGGGTAATAACTATGGCTACACCTTC. Protein product: CAISEGGNNYGYTF.

This clonotype was counted at least ten times. The V call is TRBV29-1, the J call TRBJ1-1, with a weak D call TRBD1 (5 bases). The germline V gene encodes CDR1 SQVTM and CDR2 ANQGSEA. The CDR3 has 12 residues. Trimming stripped 4 bases from V and 4 bases from J, with 10 bases between. CDR3 DNA: TGCAGCGTTGGACGGGGCGGCACTGAAGCTTTCTTT. The encoded protein is CSVGRGGTEAFF. The whole variable domain, remainder taken from reference TRBV29-1 and TRBJ1-1, is SAVISQKPSRDICQRGTSLTIQCQVDSQVTMMFWYRQQPGQSLTLIATANQGSEATYESGFVIDKFPISRPNLTFSTLTVSNMSPEDSSIYLCSVGRGGTEAFFGQGTRLTVV.

This chain joins TRBV28 and TRBJ1-1; D is uncertain. The germline gives CDR1 MDHEN, CDR2 SYDVKM. The ends were cut back, 3 bases at V and 4 bases at J, with 12 bases in the middle. CDR3 size: 14 residues. The CDR3 DNA reads TGTGCCAGCAGTTTGCGGGGTGAGTCCACTGAAGCTTTCTTT. This translates into CASSLRGESTEAFF.

This clonotype was seen many times. V is TRBV29-1 and J is TRBJ2-1; 9 nucleotides align to TRBD2. The CDR3 sequence is 14 residues long. Looked up from germline, CDR1 is SQVTM and CDR2 is ANQGSEA. V trimming: 3 bases; J trimming: 4 bases; junction bases outside the gene matches: 4. The CDR3 spells CSVDGLAGYNEQFF. Here the CDR3 DNA reads TGCAGCGTTGATGGTCTAGCGGGGTACAATGAGCAGTTCTTC.

This clonotype was found a few times. The chain uses TRBV6-1 and TRBJ2-5, with 10 positions matching TRBD1. The ends lost 6 bases at V and 4 bases at J; junction bases unmatched: 14. The CDR3 runs 17 residues. The germline gives CDR1 MNHNS, CDR2 SASEGT. CDR3 residues: CASSPGTGEHSRETQYF. In DNA, the CDR3 is TGTGCCAGCAGCCCCGGGACAGGGGAACATTCTCGAGAGACCCAGTACTTC.

This clonotype was observed many times. This rearrangement joins TRBV7-2 to TRBJ2-7; D is perhaps TRBD2 (5 bases). CDR3 length: 13 residues. Germline lookup yields CDR1 SGHTA and CDR2 FQGNSA. Trimming took 7 bases from V and 5 from J, leaving 15 bases between them. CDR3 nucleotide sequence: TGTGCCAGCAATGTAGGAGGTTCCGACGAGCAGTACTTC. Its translation: CASNVGGSDEQYF.

This clonotype showed up many times. CDR3 sequence (DNA): TGTGCCAGCACCTACGGACTAGCGGGGGGAAATACGCAGTATTTT. This encodes CASTYGLAGGNTQYF. This chain links TRBV28 with TRBJ2-3; 14 nucleotides agree with TRBD2. After removal of 7 bases from V and 7 bases from J, the junction contained 7 bases not matched to a gene. This CDR3 comprises 15 residues. Germline V CDR1 and CDR2: MDHEN, SYDVKM.

The sample holds many counts of this clonotype. The chain employs TRBV7-2 and TRBJ2-1; the match to TRBD2 covers 8 bases. Germline V CDR1 and CDR2: SGHTA, FQGNSA. The CDR3 consists of 15 residues. Trimming at V came to 4 bases and at J to 3 bases, leaving 5 bases not matched to a gene. The CDR3 DNA is TGTGCCAGCAGCTCCTTAGCGGGGAACTACAATGAGCAGTTCTTC. This translates into CASSSLAGNYNEQFF.